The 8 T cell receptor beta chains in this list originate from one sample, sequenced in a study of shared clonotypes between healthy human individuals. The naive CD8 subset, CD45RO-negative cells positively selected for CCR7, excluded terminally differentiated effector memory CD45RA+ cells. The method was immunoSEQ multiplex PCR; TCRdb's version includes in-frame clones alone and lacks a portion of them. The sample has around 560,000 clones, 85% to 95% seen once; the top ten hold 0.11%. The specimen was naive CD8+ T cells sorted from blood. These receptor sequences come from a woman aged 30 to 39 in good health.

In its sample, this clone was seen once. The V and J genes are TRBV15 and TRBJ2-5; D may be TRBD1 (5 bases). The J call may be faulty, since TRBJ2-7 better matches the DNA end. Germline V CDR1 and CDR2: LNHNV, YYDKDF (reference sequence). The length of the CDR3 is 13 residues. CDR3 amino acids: CATGAGHSYEQYF. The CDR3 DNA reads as TGTGCCACCGGGGCAGGCCACTCCTACGAGCAGTACTTC.

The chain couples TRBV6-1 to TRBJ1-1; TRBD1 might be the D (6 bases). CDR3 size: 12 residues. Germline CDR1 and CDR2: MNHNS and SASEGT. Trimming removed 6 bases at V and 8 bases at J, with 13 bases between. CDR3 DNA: TGTGCCAGCAGGGAAAGGACAGCGGAAGCTTTCTTT. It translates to CASRERTAEAFF.

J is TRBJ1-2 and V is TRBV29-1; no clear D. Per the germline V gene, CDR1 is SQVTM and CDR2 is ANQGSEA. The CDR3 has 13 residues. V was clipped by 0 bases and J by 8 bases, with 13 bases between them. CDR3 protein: CSVEEKSGNGYTF. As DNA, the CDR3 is TGCAGCGTTGAAGAGAAGTCCGGGAACGGCTACACCTTC.

DNA of the CDR3: TGTGCCACCAGCGGGGTCGGGAGCGGGAAGGGTTACAATGAGCAGTTCTTC. This gives the protein CATSGVGSGKGYNEQFF. The rearrangement uses TRBV15 and TRBJ2-1; TRBD2 matches at 7 bases. J was trimmed by 4 bases and V by 5 bases; bases with no gene match: 14. This CDR3 is built from 17 residues. CDR1 is LNHNV and CDR2 is YYDKDF in the germline V gene (reference sequence). Supplemented by reference TRBV15 and TRBJ2-1, the full variable domain reads DAMVIQNPRYQVTQFGKPVTLSCSQTLNHNVMYWYQQKSSQAPKLLFHYYDKDFNNEADTPDNFQSRRPNTSFCFLDIRSPGLGDTAMYLCATSGVGSGKGYNEQFFGPGTRLTVL.

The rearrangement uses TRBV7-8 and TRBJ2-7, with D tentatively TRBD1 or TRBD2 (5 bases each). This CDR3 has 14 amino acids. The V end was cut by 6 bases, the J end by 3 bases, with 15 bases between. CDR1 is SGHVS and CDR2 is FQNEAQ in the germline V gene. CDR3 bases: TGTGCCAGCAGTAAGCCGGGGACCCGCTACGAGCAGTACTTC. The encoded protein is CASSKPGTRYEQYF.

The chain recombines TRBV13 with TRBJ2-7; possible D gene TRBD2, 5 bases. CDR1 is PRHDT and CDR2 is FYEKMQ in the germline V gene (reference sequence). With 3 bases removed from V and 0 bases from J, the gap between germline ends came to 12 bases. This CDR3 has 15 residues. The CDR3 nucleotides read TGTGCCAGCAGCTTGGGGAGCCAGAGCTCCTACGAGCAGTACTTC. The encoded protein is CASSLGSQSSYEQYF.

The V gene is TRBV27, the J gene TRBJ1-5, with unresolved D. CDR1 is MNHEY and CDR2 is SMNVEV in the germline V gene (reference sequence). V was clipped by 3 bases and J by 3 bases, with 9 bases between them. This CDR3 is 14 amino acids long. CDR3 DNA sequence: TGTGCCAGCAGTTTCGGACGGCCCAATCAGCCCCAGCATTTT. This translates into CASSFGRPNQPQHF.

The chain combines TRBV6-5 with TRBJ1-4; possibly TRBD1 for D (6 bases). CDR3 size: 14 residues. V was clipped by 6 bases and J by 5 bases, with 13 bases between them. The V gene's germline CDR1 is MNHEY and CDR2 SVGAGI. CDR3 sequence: CASSLGQTNEKLFF. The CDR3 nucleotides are TGTGCCAGCAGCCTTGGACAGACGAATGAAAAACTGTTTTTT.